The 4 T cell receptor beta chains listed next were all sequenced from one sample in a study of cytomegalovirus exposure and HLA in healthy donors. Assay: immunoSEQ multiplex PCR; the TCRdb copy retains only in-frame clones and omits some. The sample has about 130,000 clones; about 80% are singletons. The sample consisted of PBMCs. The receptors originated from a man aged 25 to 45 in good health and CMV-seropositive.

This clone was detected once. V and J are TRBV21-1 and TRBJ1-2. TRBV21-1 has pseudogene status. The CDR3 sequence is 18 residues long. The CDR3 nucleotides read TGTGCCAGCAGCAAAATACGGATTGCGAACGGAGCTAACTATGGCTACACCTTC. It translates to CASSKIRIANGANYGYTF.

The V gene is TRBV10-3, the J gene TRBJ2-7, with no clear D. The germline V and J ends were trimmed by 9 bases and 2 bases, with 11 bases remaining between them. The CDR3 loop spans 12 amino acids. Per the germline V gene, CDR1 is ENHRY and CDR2 is SYGVKD. The DNA for the CDR3 is TGTGCCATACAAACAGCAACCTACGAGCAGTACTTC. Protein: CAIQTATYEQYF.

This clone was recorded only once. The chain uses TRBV5-1 and TRBJ1-2; 7 positions match TRBD1. Germline V gene sequence: CDR1 SGHRS, CDR2 YFSETQ. V dropped 4 bases and J dropped 8; count of bases not matched to a gene: 14. CDR3 size: 15 residues. The DNA of the CDR3 is TGCGCCAGCAGCACCGAGGGACAGAAAAAGGGAGGCTACACCTTC. Residues: CASSTEGQKKGGYTF.

The chain carries TRBV29-1 and TRBJ2-5; D remains ambiguous. Per germline, CDR1 SQVTM and CDR2 ANQGSEA. V lost 1 base and J lost 5, with 14 bases in between. The CDR3 has 14 amino acids. The CDR3 DNA sequence: TGCAGCGTTGAAGGGGCCTCCAGTCAGGAGACCCAGTACTTC. Translation: CSVEGASSQETQYF.